The entry that follows covers one T cell receptor (beta chain) sequence. No antigen is known for it. The CDR3 end shows no conserved phenylalanine or tryptophan, and so a read error is likely. This sample is part of a study of tumor-infiltrating lymphocytes in primary liver carcinoma. General study points: Representation across all five tumor regions was limited to only about 7-25% of top clones.

Production of TCR beta cDNA used around 0.45 ug total RNA together with a constant-region primer. Researchers made the TCR beta libraries by running three nested multiplex PCR rounds with slightly modified ARM-PCR. TCRdb reprocessed the multiplex PCR reads with MiXCR, giving one entry per CDR3 protein. The data contain 40,000 to 60,000 distinct CDR3 sequences, approximately 70% of them singletons. Bulk tissue was left unsorted, and RNA and DNA were co-extracted from about 20-30 mg of it. This sequence originates from a man aged 35 to 55 with primary liver carcinoma and hepatitis B virus infection. What was sequenced was liver tumor tissue from sampling region 5. Subset meaning: tumor region T5, tumor centre.

CDR3 loop: CASSALEGRGEAFS. The CDR3 DNA follows: TGCGCCAGCAGCGCCTTGGAGGGTAGGGGTGAAGCTTTCTCT. The J gene is TRBJ1-1, the V gene TRBV5-1, with D perhaps TRBD1 (5 bases). The CDR3 loop spans 14 amino acids. Trimming shortened V by 4 bases and J by 7 bases, and 17 bases separated the two germline ends. Germline-derived CDR1 and CDR2 are SGHRS and YFSETQ.